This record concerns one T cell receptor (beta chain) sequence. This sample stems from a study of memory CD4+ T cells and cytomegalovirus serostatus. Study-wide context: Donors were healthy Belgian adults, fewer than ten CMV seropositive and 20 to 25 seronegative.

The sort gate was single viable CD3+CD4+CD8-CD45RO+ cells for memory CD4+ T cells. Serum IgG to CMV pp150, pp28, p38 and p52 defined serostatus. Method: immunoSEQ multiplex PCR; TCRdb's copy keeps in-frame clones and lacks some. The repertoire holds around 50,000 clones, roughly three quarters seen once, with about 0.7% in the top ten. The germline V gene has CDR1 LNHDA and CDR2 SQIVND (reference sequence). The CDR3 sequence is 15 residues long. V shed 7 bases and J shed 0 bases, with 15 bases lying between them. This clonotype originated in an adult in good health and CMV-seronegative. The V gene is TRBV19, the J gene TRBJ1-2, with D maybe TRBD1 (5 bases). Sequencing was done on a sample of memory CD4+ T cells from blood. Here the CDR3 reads CASTNLGTSNYGYTF. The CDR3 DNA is TGTGCCAGTACGAACTTGGGGACTTCTAACTATGGCTACACCTTC.